A selection of T cell receptor beta chains follows, all from one sample in a study of OX40 agonist ivuxolimab in advanced cancers. The table came from immunoSEQ multiplex PCR; TCRdb's copy has only in-frame clones and leaves some out. The top ten hold less than 0.55% of the sample, which has 78,000 or so clones, 92% seen once. The specimen was CD4+ or CD8+ T cells sorted from blood, collected in a trial of the OX40 agonist ivuxolimab. The receptors here all came from an adult with an advanced solid tumor such as melanoma, head and neck, liver or kidney cancer. The CDR3 runs from the conserved cysteine through the conserved F or W. Each record gives: clone size, J gene, D gene, V gene, CDR3 protein, CDR3 DNA. The D gene is left open where the match is weak. Some rows mark clone size as missing; the rest say once, few, many or name a class of expanded clone.

once TRBJ1-1 . TRBV27 CASSFQSRIHTEAFF TGTGCCAGCAGTTTCCAGAGCAGGATACACACTGAAGCTTTCTTT
. TRBJ2-5 . TRBV6-1 CASRRVVEETQYF TGTGCCAGCAGGAGGGTAGTGGAGGAGACCCAGTACTTC
. TRBJ1-2 . TRBV30 CAWRKGGYTF TGTGCCTGGAGGAAAGGGGGCTACACCTTC
. TRBJ2-1 . TRBV7-9 CASSLRQGVYNEQFF TGTGCCAGCAGCTTAAGGCAGGGTGTGTACAATGAGCAGTTCTTC
. TRBJ1-2 . TRBV20-1 CSATAGWGYTF TGCAGTGCTACCGCAGGGTGGGGCTACACCTTC
. TRBJ2-3 . TRBV21-1 CASKGGRGTDTQYF TGTGCCAGCAAAGGCGGGAGAGGCACAGATACGCAGTATTTT
. TRBJ2-1 TRBD2 TRBV9 CASSVGTSGSNEQFF TGTGCCAGCAGCGTAGGGACTAGCGGGAGCAATGAGCAGTTCTTC
. TRBJ2-7 . TRBV7-8 CASSLGRGDYEQYF TGTGCCAGCAGCTTAGGTAGAGGGGACTACGAGCAGTACTTC
. TRBJ2-7 TRBD2 TRBV27 CASTHSGRSSYEQYF TGTGCCAGCACTCATAGCGGGAGGAGCTCCTACGAGCAGTACTTC
. TRBJ2-1 . TRBV6-1 CASSEFLSEDEQFF TGTGCCAGCAGTGAATTTCTTTCGGAGGATGAGCAGTTCTTC
. TRBJ1-5 . TRBV10-3 CAISESQGRQPQHF TGTGCCATCAGTGAGTCTCAGGGGCGGCAGCCCCAGCATTTT
. TRBJ2-5 . TRBV19 CASSTDRQSRETQYF TGTGCCAGTAGTACTGATAGACAGTCGCGAGAGACCCAGTACTTC
. TRBJ2-1 . TRBV7-2 CASSPPPRSSYNEQFF TGTGCCAGCAGCCCCCCTCCCAGGAGCTCCTACAATGAGCAGTTCTTC
. TRBJ2-4 . TRBV5-3 CARSLGTAAKNIQYF TGTGCCAGAAGCTTGGGTACGGCGGCCAAAAACATTCAGTACTTC
. TRBJ2-3 TRBD2 TRBV18 CASSPVAGGEADTQYF TGTGCCAGCTCACCGGTAGCGGGAGGAGAAGCAGATACGCAGTATTTT
. TRBJ2-7 . TRBV5-1 CASTTQSSAAFPYEQYF TGCGCCAGCACAACACAATCTTCGGCAGCCTTCCCCTACGAGCAGTACTTC
few TRBJ2-7 . TRBV4-1 CASSQDKAGNSYEQYF TGCGCCAGCAGCCAAGATAAGGCAGGGAACTCCTACGAGCAGTACTTC
. TRBJ2-1 . TRBV5-1 CASSFLAGNEQFF TGCGCCAGCAGCTTCCTAGCAGGGAATGAGCAGTTCTTC
. TRBJ1-1 TRBD1 TRBV30 CAWFGSTQGAAAFF TGTGCCTGGTTTGGGTCAACACAGGGGGCTGCAGCTTTCTTT
. TRBJ2-7 TRBD2 TRBV27 CASSPRTRGSEQYF TGTGCCAGCAGTCCCCGGACTAGAGGGTCCGAGCAGTACTTC
. TRBJ1-2 . TRBV6-6 CASSYVAGSGGYTF TGTGCCAGCAGTTACGTAGCGGGTTCTGGTGGCTACACCTTC
. TRBJ1-2 . TRBV7-9 CASSEEASLGGYTF TGTGCCAGCAGCGAAGAAGCCTCGCTGGGGGGCTACACCTTC